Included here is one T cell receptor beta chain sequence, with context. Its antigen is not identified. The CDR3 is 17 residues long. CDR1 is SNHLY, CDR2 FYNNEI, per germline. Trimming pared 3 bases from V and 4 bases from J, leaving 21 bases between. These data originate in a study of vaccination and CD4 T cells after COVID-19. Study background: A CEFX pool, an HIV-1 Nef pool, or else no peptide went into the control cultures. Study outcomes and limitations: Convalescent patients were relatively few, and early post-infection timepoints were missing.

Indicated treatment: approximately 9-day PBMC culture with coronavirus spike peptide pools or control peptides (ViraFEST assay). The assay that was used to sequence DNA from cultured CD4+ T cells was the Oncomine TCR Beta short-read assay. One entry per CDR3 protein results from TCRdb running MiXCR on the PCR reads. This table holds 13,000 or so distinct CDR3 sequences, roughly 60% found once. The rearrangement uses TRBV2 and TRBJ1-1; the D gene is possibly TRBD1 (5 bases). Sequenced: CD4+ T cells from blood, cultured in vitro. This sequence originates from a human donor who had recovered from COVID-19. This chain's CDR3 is CASSDNGIWQGLTEAFF. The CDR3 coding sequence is TGTGCCAGCAGTGATAACGGTATCTGGCAGGGACTCACTGAAGCTTTCTTT.